This T cell receptor beta chain comes out of a study of shared clonotypes between healthy human individuals. A remark on this clone: Antigen: not known.

Notes on the study in general: A limitation of the genetic and exposure-history diversity represented arose from few donors.

Naive CD8 isolation took CD45RO-negative cells positively selected for CCR7 and excluded terminally differentiated effector memory CD45RA+ cells. The CDR3 is 16 residues long. CDR1 is SGHVS, CDR2 FQNEAQ, per germline. After removal of 1 base from V and 3 bases from J, the junction contained 6 bases not matched to a gene. Clones were read by immunoSEQ multiplex PCR, and TCRdb kept only the in-frame ones, dropping some. The repertoire includes more than 2 million clones, roughly 95% of them detected once, and roughly 1.7% sits in the top ten. The chain uses TRBV7-8 and TRBJ1-3; 7 bases are a match to TRBD1. Source material: naive CD8+ T cells from PBMCs. The origin of this receptor is a man aged 18 to 35 in good health. Some clones in this sample may be carry-over from other donors' samples. The CDR3 is CASSLVIQGIGNTIYF. The CDR3 region has the DNA TGTGCCAGCAGCTTAGTTATACAGGGGATTGGAAACACCATATATTTT. The variable domain in full, completed from reference TRBV7-8 and TRBJ1-3, reads GAGVSQSPRYKVAKRGQDVALRCDPISGHVSLFWYQQALGQGPEFLTYFQNEAQLDKSGLPSDRFFAERPEGSVSTLKIQRTQQEDSAVYLCASSLVIQGIGNTIYFGEGSWLTVV.